This TCR beta chain derives from a study of blood T cells in healthy people across ages. No fewer than 7 million PBMCs went into each sample. As regards this clonotype: Antigen unknown.

V lost 5 bases, J lost 1 base, and 13 bases lay in between. The germline gives CDR1 SGHTA, CDR2 FQGNSA. The CDR3 has 15 amino acids. The study's findings and limits: Diversity was higher, and naive CD4+ cells more numerous, in long-lived donors than in aged donors.

Then a second PCR, running about 7 to 11 cycles, was carried out with a sample-barcoded 5' primer and a J-beta primer mix. A tag from a template-switch adaptor with 12 random nucleotides marked each cDNA molecule. Samples each returned at least 3 million CDR3-containing paired-end reads. TCRdb re-called the 5' RACE reads through MiXCR, storing one row per CDR3 protein. The data contain some 320,000 distinct CDR3 sequences, roughly a quarter of them singletons. The receptor was derived from a woman aged 70-85 years in good health. Sequencing used blood. V gene TRBV7-2 combines with J gene TRBJ2-3; weak D call: TRBD2 (5 bases). The CDR3 protein is CASSLRRMGTDTQYF. In DNA, the CDR3 is TGTGCCAGCAGCCTGAGGAGGATGGGCACAGATACGCAGTATTTT.